This T cell receptor beta chain was recorded in a study of molecular identifiers for immune sequencing clone quantification. The CDR3 contains 16 residues. The V and J ends lost 2 bases and 0 bases respectively, with 12 bases between them. Germline CDR1 reads MDHEN; CDR2 reads SYDVKM. Sorting selected naive CD8 T cells with a CD8+CD4-CCR7+CD45RA+ phenotype. This clonotype was seen at least ten times. Its antigen is not known. Study-level results: Identical barcode-sharing TCR molecules could lead to underestimated sizes for highly expanded clones.

TCRdb itself ran the PCR reads through MiXCR, one entry per CDR3 protein. The sample holds 60,000 to 70,000 distinct CDR3 sequences; roughly 18% are singletons and the top ten take nearly 1.5%. The source material was naive CD8+ T cells from blood, with Jurkat cell RNA spiked in. Subset in this sample: FACS-sorted CD8+CD4-CCR7+CD45RA+ naive T cells. This sequence originates from a human donor in good health. Some libraries in this study had Jurkat cell RNA spiked in. The rearrangement uses TRBV28 and TRBJ2-3; D is perhaps TRBD1 (5 bases). CDR3 amino acids: CASSLGQGPSTDTQYF. DNA for the CDR3: TGTGCCAGCAGTTTAGGGCAGGGTCCTAGCACAGATACGCAGTATTTT.